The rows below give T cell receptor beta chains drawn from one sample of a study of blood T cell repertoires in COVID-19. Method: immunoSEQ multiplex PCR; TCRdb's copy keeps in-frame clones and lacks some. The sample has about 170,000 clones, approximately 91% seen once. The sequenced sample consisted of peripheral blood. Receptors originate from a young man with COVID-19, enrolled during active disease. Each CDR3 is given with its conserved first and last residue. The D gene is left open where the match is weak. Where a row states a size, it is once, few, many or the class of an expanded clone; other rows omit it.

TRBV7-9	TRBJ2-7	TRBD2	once	TGTGCCAGCAGCTCCTATACTAGCGGGAGAACCAACGAGCAGTACTTC	CASSSYTSGRTNEQYF
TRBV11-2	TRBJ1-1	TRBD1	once	TGTGCCAGCAGCCTCGGGACAGGGGTGGACACTGAAGCTTTCTTT	CASSLGTGVDTEAFF
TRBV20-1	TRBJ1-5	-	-	TGCAGTGCTAGTGGCGTCGGTCAGCATTTT	CSASGVGQHF
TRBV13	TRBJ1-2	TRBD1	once	TGTGCCAGCAGCTCCCCGGGACAGGGTGGTGGCTACACCTTC	CASSSPGQGGGYTF
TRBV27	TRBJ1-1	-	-	TGTGCCAGCAGCAAACAGGGTCGGGGCACTGAAGCTTTCTTT	CASSKQGRGTEAFF
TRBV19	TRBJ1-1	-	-	TGTGCCAGTAGTATAGGGCAGGCGAACACTGAAGCTTTCTTT	CASSIGQANTEAFF
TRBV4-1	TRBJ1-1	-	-	TGCGCCAGCAGCCGTAGAGTGGGGCCGAACACTGAAGCTTTCTTT	CASSRRVGPNTEAFF
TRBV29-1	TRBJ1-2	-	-	TGCAGCGTTGCTACAGGGTCTCACTATGGCTACACCTTC	CSVATGSHYGYTF
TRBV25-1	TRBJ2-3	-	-	TGTGCCAGCAGTGACATGGGAGTTTCCACAGATACGCAGTATTTT	CASSDMGVSTDTQYF
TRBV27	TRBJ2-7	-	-	TGTGCCAGCAGAGTAAAGGGGGTGTTCTACGAGCAGTACTTC	CASRVKGVFYEQYF
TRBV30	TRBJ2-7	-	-	TGTGCCTGGAGTAACTTAGACAGGGCCGTTCCTCTAGCGCCCTACCACGAGCAGTACTTC	CAWSNLDRAVPLAPYHEQYF
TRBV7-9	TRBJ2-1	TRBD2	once	TGTGCCAGCAGCCTTAGCGGGGCCAATGAGCAGTTCTTC	CASSLSGANEQFF
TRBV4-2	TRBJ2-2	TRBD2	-	TGTGCCAGCAGCCGATACAGCGGGAGGGTGGACACCGGGGAGCTGTTTTTT	CASSRYSGRVDTGELFF
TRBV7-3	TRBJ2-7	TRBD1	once	TGTGCCAGCAGCCCACAGGGGGCCAGCTCCTACGAGCAGTACTTC	CASSPQGASSYEQYF
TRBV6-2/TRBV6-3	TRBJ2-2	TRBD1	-	TGTGCCAGCAGCCCCCCCCGAGGACAGGGAAGCCACGGGGAGCTGTTTTTT	CASSPPRGQGSHGELFF
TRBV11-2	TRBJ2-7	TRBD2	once	TGTGCCAGCAGCTTAGGTGGGGGGGACTACGAGCAGTACTTC	CASSLGGGDYEQYF
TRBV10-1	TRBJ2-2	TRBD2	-	TGCGCCAGCAGTGAGCGCCCCCCACGACTAGCGGGTAACACCGGGGAGCTGTTTTTT	CASSERPPRLAGNTGELFF
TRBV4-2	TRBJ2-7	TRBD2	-	TGTGCCAGCAGCCAAGAAGGACTAGCGGGTCCCTACGAGCAGTACTTC	CASSQEGLAGPYEQYF
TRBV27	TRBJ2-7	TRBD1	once	TGTGCCAGCAGTCTAGACAGGGGGCACCCCTACGAGCAGTACTTC	CASSLDRGHPYEQYF
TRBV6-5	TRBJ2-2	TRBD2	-	TGTGCCAGCAGCCAAGGACTAGCGGGCACCGGGGAGCTGTTTTTT	CASSQGLAGTGELFF
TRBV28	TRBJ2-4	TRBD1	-	TGTGCCAGCAGTTTGGCAGGGGGAGACATTCAGTACTTC	CASSLAGGDIQYF
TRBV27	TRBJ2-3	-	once	TGTGCCAGCAGTTTAGGCAGGTTAGATACGCAGTATTTT	CASSLGRLDTQYF